What follows are 25 T cell receptor beta chains derived from one specimen sequenced in a study of blood T cell repertoires in COVID-19. Sequencing was performed with immunoSEQ multiplex PCR; in TCRdb, only in-frame clones are kept and a portion is missing. The table lists about 260,000 clones, about nine tenths of them singletons. What was sequenced was PBMCs or T cells enriched from blood (not recorded which). The origin of the receptors is a woman between 40 and 55 years old with acute COVID-19.

The rearrangement links TRBV29-1 to TRBJ1-2; D gene uncertain. V dropped 4 bases and J dropped 2 bases, with 5 bases sitting between them. Germline CDR1 and CDR2: SQVTM and ANQGSEA. The CDR3 covers 11 residues. The CDR3 bases are TGCAGCGTTGGGGCAAACTATGGCTACACCTTC. This translates into CSVGANYGYTF.

The rearrangement joins TRBV6-5 to TRBJ2-2, with TRBD1 matching over 7 bases. This CDR3 comprises 14 residues. Per germline, CDR1 MNHEY and CDR2 SVGAGI. The trim removed 6 bases at V and 0 bases at J, leaving 1 base unmatched. CDR3 coding DNA: TGTGCCAGCAGCGGGACAGCGAACACCGGGGAGCTGTTTTTT. Protein product: CASSGTANTGELFF.

This clone showed up just a few times. The chain recombines TRBV6-6 with TRBJ2-1, with 9 bases fitting TRBD2. Germline V CDR1 and CDR2: MNHNY, SVGAGI (reference sequence). The CDR3 is made up of 15 amino acids. Germline trimming cut 6 bases from V and 2 bases from J; bases unmatched to any gene: 5. The CDR3 sequence: CASSLLAGPYNEQFF. The CDR3 DNA reads TGTGCCAGCAGCCTGCTAGCGGGGCCCTACAATGAGCAGTTCTTC.

This clone has just one count. The V gene is TRBV6-5, the J gene TRBJ1-1, with 8 positions matching TRBD1. V was pared by 0 bases and J by 5 bases, with 8 bases of the junction left unmatched. Germline V gene sequence: CDR1 MNHEY, CDR2 SVGAGI. The CDR3 length is 16 residues. The DNA of the CDR3 is TGTGCCAGCAGTTACTCGTCCGGACAGGGATTTACTGAAGCTTTCTTT. Its translation is CASSYSSGQGFTEAFF.

The rearrangement uses TRBV29-1 and TRBJ1-2; no firm D call. Germline V gene data show CDR1 as SQVTM and CDR2 as ANQGSEA. The CDR3 extends over 13 amino acids. Trimming cost V 7 bases and J 2 bases, with 14 bases left between them. The CDR3 is CSGSWTGNYGYTF. The CDR3 nucleotides are TGCAGCGGATCTTGGACGGGAAACTATGGCTACACCTTC.

Turning to this clone: Other DNA sequences in this sample translate to the same CDR3. The CDR3 protein is CASSLAGVSYNEQFF. The CDR3, as DNA: TGCGCCAGCAGCCTAGCGGGAGTTTCCTACAATGAGCAGTTCTTC. The V gene is TRBV5-1, the J gene TRBJ2-1; 10 nucleotides match TRBD2. V trimming: 4 bases; J trimming: 1 base; junction bases outside the gene matches: 2. This CDR3 contains 15 residues. Per germline, CDR1 SGHRS and CDR2 YFSETQ.

The chain employs TRBV5-8 and TRBJ1-1; D is unclear. The CDR3 length is 14 residues. Looked up from germline, CDR1 is SGHTS and CDR2 is YDEGEE. Trimming pared 1 base from V and 6 bases from J, leaving 13 bases between. CDR3: CASSLIVGRAEAFF. Here the CDR3 DNA reads TGTGCCAGCAGCTTGATCGTGGGGAGGGCTGAAGCTTTCTTT.

This sequence joins TRBV10-2 and TRBJ2-3, with 7 bases identical to TRBD2. CDR1 and CDR2 from the germline V gene are WSHSY and SAAADI. Trimming removed 7 bases from V and 3 bases from J; junction bases left unmatched: 13. The CDR3 has 16 residues. The CDR3 bases are TGCGCCAGCATGAGTCCCTTAGAGCGGGATACAGATACGCAGTATTTT. Its translation is CASMSPLERDTDTQYF.

The genes are TRBV24-1 and TRBJ2-5; D might be TRBD1 (6 bases). The CDR3 runs 13 residues. The V end lost 7 bases, the J end lost 4 bases, and 12 bases lay between the germline ends. CDR1 and CDR2 from the germline V gene are KGHDR and SFDVKD. The chain's CDR3 is CATSPTGGETQYF. DNA of the CDR3: TGTGCCACCAGCCCGACAGGAGGAGAGACCCAGTACTTC.

The chain recombines TRBV2 with TRBJ2-3, with TRBD1 matching 7 bases. The V gene's germline CDR1 is SNHLY and CDR2 FYNNEI. There are 15 residues in the CDR3. Germline trimming cut 6 bases from V and 1 base from J; bases unmatched to any gene: 7. The CDR3 reads CASRQDRARTDTQYF. The CDR3, as DNA: TGTGCCAGCAGGCAAGACAGGGCCCGCACAGATACGCAGTATTTT.

This clone came up once. The rearrangement links TRBV6-2 or TRBV6-3 to TRBJ2-1; 11 nucleotides match TRBD2. Unmatched junction bases numbered 6, after V lost 2 bases and J lost 0 bases. Germline values: CDR1 MNHEY, CDR2 SVGEGT. The CDR3 has 18 residues. CDR3 sequence reads: CASSYPGTSGYSYNEQFF. CDR3 nucleotides: TGTGCCAGCAGTTACCCCGGGACTAGCGGATACTCCTACAATGAGCAGTTCTTC.

The chain has TRBV7-2 and TRBJ2-5; the match to TRBD2 covers 14 bases. The V gene end was trimmed by 5 bases and the J gene end by 5 bases; junction bases not matched to a gene: 10. The CDR3 is 17 amino acids. Germline V gene lookup returns CDR1 SGHTA and CDR2 FQGNSA. CDR3 DNA: TGTGCCAGCAGCCCCCCCGGACTAGCGGGAGGTAGGGAGACCCAGTACTTC. Translating it yields CASSPPGLAGGRETQYF.

This chain connects TRBV7-8 to TRBJ2-3; 14 bases align to TRBD2. After removal of 4 bases from V and 2 bases from J, the junction contained 5 bases not matched to a gene. There are 17 residues in the CDR3. The germline gives CDR1 SGHVS, CDR2 FQNEAQ. The CDR3 DNA sequence: TGTGCCAGCAGCTCTGGGACTAGCGGGAGCTACACAGATACGCAGTATTTT. Translating it yields CASSSGTSGSYTDTQYF.

V is TRBV5-1 and J is TRBJ1-2, with 7 bases that match TRBD1. Trimming took 4 bases from V and 8 from J; bases not matched to a gene: 8. CDR1 and CDR2 from the germline V gene are SGHRS and YFSETQ. CDR3 length: 13 residues. The DNA for the CDR3 is TGCGCCAGCAGCCGAGACAGGGTGGACGGCTACACCTTC. This encodes CASSRDRVDGYTF. The whole variable domain, filled in from reference TRBV5-1 and TRBJ1-2, reads KAGVTQTPRYLIKTRGQQVTLSCSPISGHRSVSWYQQTPGQGLQFLFEYFSETQRNKGNFPGRFSGRQFSNSRSEMNVSTLELGDSALYLCASSRDRVDGYTFGSGTRLTVV.

The chain couples TRBV2 to TRBJ2-7, with 8 bases aligning to TRBD1. This CDR3 is built from 18 residues. Germline assignment: CDR1 SNHLY and CDR2 FYNNEI. J lost 2 bases, V lost 2 bases, and 14 bases had no gene match. The CDR3 sequence: CASSESQTGAFGAYEQYF. DNA of the CDR3: TGTGCCAGCAGTGAATCCCAGACAGGGGCGTTCGGGGCCTACGAGCAGTACTTC.

The CDR3 DNA reads TGCGCCAGCAGCTTGGGGGCTAGCGGGAACCTAGATACGCAGTATTTT. Amino acid sequence: CASSLGASGNLDTQYF. This sequence joins TRBV5-1 and TRBJ2-3; TRBD2 aligns across 9 bases. V was pared by 0 bases and J by 5 bases, with 7 bases of the junction left unmatched. From germline, CDR1 is SGHRS and CDR2 YFSETQ. The CDR3 has 16 amino acids.

This rearrangement joins TRBV19 to TRBJ2-1; D is possibly TRBD2 (7 bases). Trimming removed 6 bases at V and 9 bases at J, with 21 bases between. CDR3 length equals 15 residues. From germline, CDR1 is LNHDA and CDR2 SQIVND (reference sequence). CDR3 in DNA: TGTGCCAGTAGGAGGAGGGGGGGAGGGCCGCTTGAGCAGTTCTTC. Its translation: CASRRRGGGPLEQFF.

The chain links TRBV7-2 to TRBJ1-1; D gene unclear. The CDR3 extends over 13 amino acids. Germline assignment: CDR1 SGHTA and CDR2 FQGNSA. The ends were cut back, 5 bases at V and 5 bases at J, with 12 bases in the middle. CDR3 sequence (DNA): TGTGCCAGCAGCATTAAGCTTGAAACTGAAGCTTTCTTT. This codes for CASSIKLETEAFF.

Written as DNA, the CDR3 is TGTGCCAGCAGCTTCCCGCTACAGTTCTTC. This encodes CASSFPLQFF. The chain is built from TRBV12-1 and TRBJ2-1; the table's D call TRBD2 went unverified against the DNA. TRBV12-1 is annotated as a pseudogene. This CDR3 spans 10 amino acids.

DNA of the CDR3: TGCGCCAGCAGCTTGGATCGCGCTAACTATGGCTACACCTTC. Encoded protein: CASSLDRANYGYTF. The V and J genes are TRBV5-1 and TRBJ1-2; D is ambiguous. CDR1 and CDR2 (germline): SGHRS, YFSETQ. The CDR3 loop spans 14 amino acids. The V end was cut by 0 bases, the J end by 0 bases, with 6 bases between.

The chain joins TRBV28 to TRBJ1-2; 7 bases are a match to TRBD1. Trimming cost V 3 bases and J 8 bases; bases outside gene matches: 6. Germline lookup yields CDR1 MDHEN and CDR2 SYDVKM. The CDR3 extends over 13 amino acids. The CDR3 coding sequence is TGTGCCAGCAGTTTGGTCCAGACAGGGGGCTACACCTTC. It codes for CASSLVQTGGYTF.

This chain uses TRBV6-1 with TRBJ2-2; D not certain. There are 13 residues in the CDR3. Germline V lookup: CDR1 MNHNS, CDR2 SASEGT. Trimming removed 1 base from V and 10 bases from J, with 10 bases in between. The CDR3 nucleotides read TGTGCCAGCAGTGAAGTGCCTCAGGCGGAGCTGTTTTTT. Protein sequence: CASSEVPQAELFF.

This chain uses TRBV6-5 with TRBJ2-2; D might be TRBD2 (5 bases). The V end lost 8 bases, the J end lost 5 bases, and 15 bases lay between the germline ends. The CDR3 runs 14 residues. Germline CDR1 MNHEY, CDR2 SVGAGI. The CDR3: CASQQLVGTGELFF. CDR3 nucleotide sequence: TGTGCCAGCCAGCAACTAGTGGGGACCGGGGAGCTGTTTTTT.

The table lists this clone with a count of one. This chain connects TRBV11-2 to TRBJ2-1; no clear D. Trimming took 7 bases from V and 0 from J, leaving 13 bases between them. The CDR3 runs 15 residues. CDR1 is SGHAT and CDR2 is FQNNGV in the germline V gene. CDR3 nucleotides: TGTGCCAGCACCCTACGGTCCTTCTCCTACAATGAGCAGTTCTTC. Protein sequence: CASTLRSFSYNEQFF.

This clone was observed at least ten times. The V gene is TRBV18, the J gene TRBJ2-2; 7 bases agree with TRBD1. The length of the CDR3 is 17 residues. Trimming removed 2 bases from V and 4 bases from J; junction bases left unmatched: 10. Germline V gives CDR1 KGHSH, CDR2 LQKENI. The CDR3: CASSPFPPGGSTGELFF. DNA of the CDR3: TGTGCCAGCTCACCATTCCCCCCAGGGGGTAGCACCGGGGAGCTGTTTTTT.